The rows below give T cell receptor beta chains drawn from one sample of a study of cytomegalovirus exposure and HLA in healthy donors. The protocol was immunoSEQ multiplex PCR, while the TCRdb copy is restricted to in-frame clones and leaves out a portion. This sample carries 150,000 to 200,000 clones, approximately 90% of them seen once, and the ten largest clones take about 1.5%. The sequenced sample consisted of PBMCs. The receptors shown here come from a woman younger than 45 in good health and CMV-seronegative. Each CDR3 is given with its conserved first and last residue. The order of the fields is J gene, V gene, clone size, D gene, CDR3 protein, CDR3 DNA. The D gene is left open where the match is weak. Clone size is not always given. Where it is, it says once, few, many or a class for expanded clones.

>TRBJ1-2|TRBV5-1|few|.
CASSVTGYGYTF
TGCGCCAGCAGCGTGACAGGCTATGGCTACACCTTC
>TRBJ1-3|TRBV9|once|.
CASSMALTAGNTIYF
TGTGCCAGCAGCATGGCCCTAACAGCTGGAAACACCATATATTTT
>TRBJ1-1|TRBV7-2|.|TRBD1
CASRDGTVNTEAFF
TGTGCCAGCAGGGACGGGACAGTGAACACTGAAGCTTTCTTT
>TRBJ1-4|TRBV6-9|.|.
CASSQGQSATNEKLFF
TGTGCCAGCAGCCAAGGACAGTCTGCAACTAATGAAAAACTGTTTTTT
>TRBJ2-7|TRBV4-2|.|TRBD2
CASSQGAGGLTYEQYF
TGTGCCAGCAGCCAAGGTGCGGGGGGACTAACCTACGAGCAGTACTTC
>TRBJ2-1|TRBV4-3|.|.
CASSQARGNEQFF
TGCGCCAGCAGCCAAGCCCGGGGCAATGAGCAGTTCTTC
>TRBJ1-2|TRBV9|.|TRBD1
CASSVEGTGNYGYTF
TGTGCCAGCAGCGTAGAAGGGACAGGGAACTATGGCTACACCTTC
>TRBJ1-6|TRBV6-5|few|TRBD1
CASRSGTGDNSPLHF
TGTGCCAGCAGATCCGGGACAGGGGATAATTCACCCCTCCACTTT
>TRBJ2-7|TRBV7-2|.|TRBD2
CASSLALWRGGYEQYF
TGTGCCAGCAGCTTAGCGCTTTGGCGGGGGGGGTACGAGCAGTACTTC
>TRBJ2-1|TRBV27|.|.
CASSLGGTYNEQFF
TGTGCCAGCAGTTTAGGCGGAACCTACAATGAGCAGTTCTTC
>TRBJ2-7|TRBV5-1|.|.
CASKEGGQNSYEQYF
TGCGCCAGCAAGGAGGGGGGACAGAACTCCTACGAGCAGTACTTC
>TRBJ1-1|TRBV6-1|.|.
CASSETGIRTEAFF
TGTGCCAGCAGTGAAACGGGGATAAGGACTGAAGCTTTCTTT
>TRBJ1-5|TRBV7-9|.|.
CASSAQGPRNQPQHF
TGTGCCAGCAGCGCCCAGGGTCCCCGCAATCAGCCCCAGCATTTT
>TRBJ2-7|TRBV11-2|.|.
CASSLAGSGEQYF
TGTGCCAGCAGCTTAGCTGGGTCGGGAGAGCAGTACTTC
>TRBJ1-1|TRBV27|.|.
CASSFSRVGDTEAFF
TGTGCCAGCAGTTTTTCGAGGGTGGGAGACACTGAAGCTTTCTTT
>TRBJ2-1|TRBV5-6|.|.
CASSLGGHEQFF
TGTGCCAGCAGCTTGGGCGGTCATGAGCAGTTCTTC
>TRBJ1-1|TRBV6-5|.|.
CASSRPRVMNTEAFF
TGTGCCAGCAGCAGACCCAGGGTTATGAACACTGAAGCTTTCTTT
>TRBJ2-5|TRBV19|.|TRBD1
CASRSTGGAFRETQYF
TGTGCCAGTCGATCGACAGGGGGCGCGTTTAGAGAGACCCAGTACTTC
>TRBJ2-7|TRBV5-1|.|TRBD2
CASSRLAGGSYEQYF
TGCGCCAGCAGCCGACTAGCGGGGGGCTCCTACGAGCAGTACTTC
>TRBJ2-2|TRBV2|few|.
CASSDPGENTGELFF
TGTGCCAGCAGTGATCCGGGAGAGAACACCGGGGAGCTGTTTTTT
>TRBJ1-5|TRBV2|.|.
CASSYQGGGQPQHF
TGTGCCAGCAGCTATCAGGGCGGGGGTCAGCCCCAGCATTTT
>TRBJ2-5|TRBV5-1|.|TRBD2
CASSLVVAGGSVTQYF
TGCGCCAGCAGCTTGGTTGTTGCGGGGGGGTCGGTGACCCAGTACTTC
>TRBJ1-2|TRBV27|.|.
CASSLSGGYSGHGYTF
TGTGCCAGCAGTTTATCGGGGGGTTACTCTGGACATGGCTACACCTTC
>TRBJ2-1|TRBV5-1|.|.
CASSRGGGVGDEQFF
TGCGCCAGCAGCCGGGGAGGTGGGGTCGGCGATGAGCAGTTCTTC
>TRBJ1-2|TRBV5-1|.|TRBD1
CASSWDRANYGYTF
TGCGCCAGCAGCTGGGACAGGGCAAACTATGGCTACACCTTC
>TRBJ1-1|TRBV18|.|.
CASSPSTSGVKNTEAFF
TGTGCCAGCTCACCGTCTACGTCAGGGGTGAAGAACACTGAAGCTTTCTTT
>TRBJ2-5|TRBV11-2|.|TRBD2
CASSLARGEVQETQYF
TGTGCCAGCAGCTTAGCGCGGGGGGAGGTCCAAGAGACCCAGTACTTC
>TRBJ2-2|TRBV10-1|.|.
CASSGSGTGELFF
TGCGCCAGCAGTGGAAGCGGCACCGGGGAGCTGTTTTTT
>TRBJ2-3|TRBV2|.|.
CASLGHTDTQYF
TGTGCCAGCCTCGGTCACACAGATACGCAGTATTTT
>TRBJ1-2|TRBV18|once|.
CASSPRAGYYGYTF
TGTGCCAGCTCACCAAGGGCGGGGTACTATGGCTACACCTTC
>TRBJ1-2|TRBV29-1|few|.
CSVRGQVGERYGYTF
TGCAGCGTCCGAGGGCAGGTCGGTGAGAGGTATGGCTACACCTTC
>TRBJ1-1|TRBV2|.|TRBD1
CASSPQGRHTEAFF
TGTGCCAGCAGTCCACAGGGGCGCCACACTGAAGCTTTCTTT
>TRBJ1-1|TRBV27|.|.
CASSRTGYEAFF
TGTGCCAGCAGTCGTACAGGGTACGAAGCTTTCTTT
>TRBJ1-1|TRBV10-3|once|TRBD1
CAIKVQGAQAFF
TGTGCCATCAAGGTACAGGGGGCACAAGCTTTCTTT
>TRBJ2-2|TRBV6-5|.|TRBD1
CASSRGIPGELFF
TGTGCCAGCAGCAGGGGGATCCCCGGGGAGCTGTTTTTT
>TRBJ1-2|TRBV7-9|.|.
CASSREGEFYGYTF
TGTGCCAGCAGCCGAGAGGGGGAGTTCTATGGCTACACCTTC
>TRBJ2-5|TRBV20-1|once|.
CSARLVETQYF
TGCAGTGCTAGACTTGTGGAGACCCAGTACTTC
>TRBJ1-1|TRBV30|.|.
CAWTQGPEAFF
TGTGCCTGGACGCAGGGCCCTGAAGCTTTCTTT
>TRBJ2-3|TRBV6-4|.|TRBD2
CASSEGGGTDTQYF
TGTGCCAGCAGTGAGGGGGGGGGCACAGATACGCAGTATTTT
>TRBJ2-1|TRBV19|.|TRBD2
CASSIWGLGVDNEQFF
TGTGCCAGTAGTATATGGGGACTAGGGGTTGACAATGAGCAGTTCTTC
>TRBJ2-3|TRBV18|once|TRBD2
CASSPGLAGTDTQYF
TGTGCCAGCTCACCGGGACTAGCGGGGACAGATACGCAGTATTTT
>TRBJ1-2|TRBV4-2|.|.
CASTPTGTYGYTF
TGTGCCAGCACCCCGACAGGAACCTATGGCTACACCTTC
>TRBJ2-5|TRBV10-3|.|.
CAISEDRQETQYF
TGTGCCATCAGTGAGGACAGACAAGAGACCCAGTACTTC
>TRBJ1-2|TRBV7-2|.|TRBD1
CASSTSLGQDHYGYTF
TGTGCCAGCAGCACCTCACTCGGACAGGACCACTATGGCTACACCTTC
>TRBJ1-2|TRBV7-9|.|.
CASSLDGGPMNYGYTF
TGTGCCAGCAGCTTAGACGGGGGACCGATGAACTATGGCTACACCTTC
>TRBJ1-1|TRBV5-1|.|.
CASSLDYRATEAFF
TGCGCCAGCAGCTTGGACTACAGGGCCACTGAAGCTTTCTTT
>TRBJ1-3|TRBV7-6|.|.
CASSPQGSGNTIYF
TGTGCCAGCAGCCCACAGGGATCAGGAAACACCATATATTTT
>TRBJ2-1|TRBV2|.|.
CASRLGGPSYNEQFF
TGTGCCAGCAGGCTGGGGGGGCCTTCCTACAATGAGCAGTTCTTC
>TRBJ2-7|TRBV6-6|.|TRBD2
CASSTSGGTTYEQYF
TGTGCCAGCAGTACTAGCGGGGGAACCACCTACGAGCAGTACTTC
>TRBJ2-2|TRBV6-1|.|TRBD2
CASSAPEVAGGPGELFF
TGTGCCAGCAGTGCGCCGGAGGTGGCGGGGGGCCCCGGGGAGCTGTTTTTT
>TRBJ2-3|TRBV4-1|.|TRBD2
CASSQEPRSGGTDTQYF
TGCGCCAGCAGCCAAGAGCCTCGGAGCGGGGGCACAGATACGCAGTATTTT
>TRBJ2-3|TRBV7-9|.|TRBD1
CASSAGTGPTDTQYF
TGTGCCAGCAGCGCAGGGACAGGCCCAACGGATACGCAGTATTTT
>TRBJ1-1|TRBV19|.|.
CASSSTPTEAFF
TGTGCCAGTAGTTCGACACCCACTGAAGCTTTCTTT
>TRBJ2-5|TRBV7-2|.|.
CASSFNLLGTQYF
TGTGCCAGCAGCTTTAACCTGCTAGGGACCCAGTACTTC
>TRBJ1-2|TRBV5-4|.|TRBD1
CASSSQQGENYGYTF
TGTGCCAGCAGCTCCCAACAGGGGGAGAACTATGGCTACACCTTC